The TCR beta chain described here comes from a study of T cell responses to AZD1222 COVID-19 vaccine. The study pooled second doses at about 4 or about 12 weeks. From germline, CDR1 is SGHTA and CDR2 FQGTGA. V gave up 2 bases and J gave up 1 base, with 12 bases separating them. The CDR3 spans 15 residues. Assay: immunoSEQ multiplex PCR; the TCRdb copy retains only in-frame clones and omits some. The table records about 94,000 clones, 85% of them present only once. The sample in question was peripheral blood, obtained 28 days after the second AZD1222 dose. The chain couples TRBV7-3 to TRBJ2-7; D remains unclear. The origin of this receptor is an adult who received the AZD1222 COVID-19 vaccine. The CDR3: CASSLSSEPSYEQYF. In nucleotides, the CDR3 is TGTGCCAGCAGCTTATCGTCAGAACCTTCCTACGAGCAGTACTTC.